Listed below are T cell receptor beta chains from one sample, sequenced in a study of patients and donors after allogeneic stem cell transplantation. TCRdb reanalysed the RT-PCR reads using MiXCR and keeps one entry per CDR3 protein. The sample gives roughly 150,000 distinct CDR3 sequences, about 24% of which show up once; approximately 26% is in the top ten. The sequenced material came from blood, either unsorted or a sorted T cell fraction (not recorded which). The receptors derive from a human donor who was either an allogeneic HSCT recipient or a stem cell or donor lymphocyte infusion donor (not recorded which). It is not recorded whose cells these are; they may come from a transplant donor. The CDR3 runs from the conserved cysteine through the conserved F or W. A D gene is named only where the DNA matches it firmly. Only some rows state a clone size, as once, few, many or a class for expanded clones.

v_call	clone_size	d_call	j_call	cdr3_aa	cdr3_nt
TRBV5-1	NA	NA	TRBJ2-4	CASSLAVAKNIQYF	TGCGCCAGCAGCTTGGCGGTAGCCAAAAACATTCAGTACTTC
TRBV3-1	few	NA	TRBJ2-1	CASLDSGLIYEQFF	TGTGCCAGCCTCGACAGTGGGCTAATTTATGAGCAGTTCTTC
TRBV30	NA	NA	TRBJ2-3	CAGDIYTDTQYF	TGTGCCGGCGACATTTACACAGATACGCAGTATTTT
TRBV7-2	few	NA	TRBJ2-1	CASSLAGTKSSYNEQFF	TGTGCCAGCAGCTTGGCCGGGACAAAGAGCTCCTACAATGAGCAGTTCTTC
TRBV6-5	NA	NA	TRBJ2-1	CASSLAVGPTVNEQFF	TGTGCCAGCAGTTTGGCGGTGGGACCCACAGTCAATGAGCAGTTCTTC
TRBV20-1	NA	TRBD2	TRBJ2-3	CSASDRTSGAGDTQYF	TGCAGTGCTAGTGACAGGACTAGCGGGGCGGGAGATACGCAGTATTTT
TRBV15	few	TRBD1	TRBJ1-5	CATSIRTGRIDQPQHF	TGTGCCACCAGCATACGGACAGGGAGGATAGATCAGCCCCAGCATTTT
TRBV7-7	few	TRBD1	TRBJ1-1	CASSPIKPGQGEAFF	TGTGCCAGCAGCCCCATTAAACCGGGACAGGGTGAAGCTTTCTTT
TRBV5-1	NA	NA	TRBJ1-1	CASSLGYLGTTEAFF	TGCGCCAGCAGCTTGGGATATCTCGGGACCACTGAAGCTTTCTTT
TRBV7-2	NA	TRBD2	TRBJ2-3	CASSLGQGLAGLDTQYF	TGTGCCAGCAGCTTAGGCCAGGGGCTAGCGGGATTAGATACGCAGTATTTT
TRBV7-9	few	NA	TRBJ2-2	CASRPWANTGELFF	TGTGCCAGCAGGCCATGGGCGAACACCGGGGAGCTGTTTTTT
TRBV7-9	NA	NA	TRBJ2-1	CASSLRVASYNEQFF	TGTGCCAGCAGCTTGCGGGTTGCCTCCTACAATGAGCAGTTCTTC
TRBV12-3/TRBV12-4	NA	NA	TRBJ2-3	CASTLSWGTDTQYF	TGTGCCAGCACCCTATCGTGGGGCACAGATACGCAGTATTTT
TRBV10-3	few	NA	TRBJ1-1	CAIRRQDTEAFF	TGTGCCATCAGAAGACAGGACACTGAAGCTTTCTTT
TRBV11-3	few	NA	TRBJ2-3	CASSFGPHTQYF	TGTGCCAGCAGCTTTGGGCCCCATACGCAGTATTTT
TRBV20-1	NA	TRBD1	TRBJ2-7	CSARALYGQGVYYEQYF	TGCAGTGCTAGAGCCTTATACGGACAGGGGGTATACTACGAGCAGTACTTC
TRBV29-1	NA	TRBD1	TRBJ2-1	CSADDRGRDEQFF	TGCAGCGCCGACGACAGGGGGCGCGATGAGCAGTTCTTC
TRBV15	NA	NA	TRBJ2-5	CATSRGQAQETQYF	TGTGCCACCAGCAGAGGACAGGCCCAAGAGACCCAGTACTTC
TRBV28	many	NA	TRBJ1-3	CASSSGNTIYF	TGTGCCAGCAGTTCAGGAAACACCATATATTTT
TRBV12-3/TRBV12-4	NA	NA	TRBJ2-7	CASSLSQFYEQYF	TGTGCCAGCAGTTTATCACAGTTCTACGAGCAGTACTTC
TRBV28	NA	NA	TRBJ2-1	CASSSGDTTNGNEQFF	TGTGCCAGCAGTTCTGGGGACACCACGAATGGGAATGAGCAGTTCTTC
TRBV5-6	NA	NA	TRBJ2-5	CASSLVRSIQYF	TGTGCCAGCAGCTTGGTCAGGTCGATACAGTACTTC
TRBV29-1	few	TRBD1	TRBJ1-2	CSVTTTGDYGYTF	TGCAGCGTTACCACGACAGGGGACTATGGCTACACCTTC
TRBV20-1	few	NA	TRBJ2-1	CSARDWVGLGYNEQFF	TGCAGTGCTAGAGATTGGGTAGGGCTAGGTTACAATGAGCAGTTCTTC
TRBV6-6	few	NA	TRBJ1-2	CASSGPLGGYGYTF	TGTGCCAGCAGTGGCCCCCTCGGGGGGTATGGCTACACCTTC
TRBV5-1	NA	NA	TRBJ2-1	CASRPTPSSYNEQFF	TGCGCCAGCAGACCCACCCCAAGCTCCTACAATGAGCAGTTCTTC
TRBV7-9	once	NA	TRBJ2-1	CASRKSWSSYNEQFF	TGTGCCAGCAGAAAAAGCTGGAGCTCCTACAATGAGCAGTTCTTC
TRBV27	NA	TRBD1	TRBJ2-7	CASSLEGTGTIYEQYF	TGTGCCAGCAGTTTAGAGGGGACAGGGACGATATACGAGCAGTACTTC
TRBV10-3	NA	NA	TRBJ2-7	CAISGGWEQYF	TGTGCCATCAGTGGGGGTTGGGAGCAGTACTTC
TRBV4-3	NA	NA	TRBJ2-2	CASSREGLGTGELFF	TGCGCCAGCAGCCGTGAGGGTCTCGGCACCGGGGAGCTGTTTTTT
TRBV24-1	NA	TRBD2	TRBJ2-5	CATGSGIRYETQYF	TGTGCCACCGGTAGCGGGATCCGATATGAGACCCAGTACTTC
TRBV20-1	few	TRBD2	TRBJ2-1	CSATTSGNEQFF	TGCAGTGCTACTACTAGCGGTAATGAGCAGTTCTTC
TRBV6-5	NA	NA	TRBJ2-1	CASSYGASPNEQFF	TGTGCCAGCAGTTACGGGGCTAGCCCCAATGAGCAGTTCTTC
TRBV12-3/TRBV12-4	few	NA	TRBJ2-3	CASSLRRTDHTDTQYF	TGTGCCAGCAGTTTGCGAAGGACAGACCACACAGATACGCAGTATTTT
TRBV12-3/TRBV12-4	few	NA	TRBJ2-3	CASSSPGADTQYF	TGTGCCAGCAGTTCGCCTGGGGCAGATACGCAGTATTTT
TRBV7-8	NA	NA	TRBJ2-5	CASSLVRFGRNPQETQYF	TGTGCCAGCAGCTTAGTACGTTTCGGGCGGAACCCCCAAGAGACCCAGTACTTC
TRBV5-1	few	TRBD1	TRBJ1-2	CASSLFDRAYGYTF	TGCGCCAGCAGCTTGTTCGACAGGGCTTATGGCTACACCTTC
TRBV20-1	few	NA	TRBJ1-2	CSALTNYGYTF	TGCAGTGCTCTGACCAACTATGGCTACACCTTC
TRBV12-3/TRBV12-4	NA	NA	TRBJ2-1	CASSPAQSEQFF	TGTGCCAGCAGCCCGGCCCAGAGCGAGCAGTTCTTC
TRBV7-2	NA	NA	TRBJ2-2	CASSLRFGETGELFF	TGTGCCAGCAGCTTAAGGTTCGGTGAAACCGGGGAGCTGTTTTTT
TRBV6-2/TRBV6-3	NA	NA	TRBJ2-1	CASSSMWRGGGNEQFF	TGTGCCAGCAGTTCTATGTGGAGGGGTGGAGGCAATGAGCAGTTCTTC
TRBV6-5	NA	TRBD1	TRBJ1-1	CASSYSRTGSDTEAFF	TGTGCCAGCAGTTACTCCCGGACAGGGTCGGACACTGAAGCTTTCTTT
TRBV12-3/TRBV12-4	few	NA	TRBJ1-2	CASSLSGTIDGYTF	TGTGCCAGCAGTTTGTCCGGGACAATCGATGGCTACACCTTC
TRBV5-1	NA	NA	TRBJ2-5	CASSLSLRGPKYQETQYF	TGCGCCAGCAGCTTGTCGCTCAGGGGCCCCAAGTACCAAGAGACCCAGTACTTC
TRBV12-3/TRBV12-4	NA	NA	TRBJ2-7	CASSFHLAFYEQYF	TGTGCCAGCAGTTTCCATTTAGCCTTCTACGAGCAGTACTTC
TRBV29-1	NA	NA	TRBJ2-7	CSVDQGGYEQYF	TGCAGCGTTGATCAGGGAGGATACGAGCAGTACTTC